This T cell receptor beta chain derives from a study of regulatory T cells in long-lasting Graves disease. This clonotype was observed many times. Time point defined: newly diagnosed GD, antithyroid drugs for less than 3 months. With RNA extracted from PBMCs as input, the TCR library was made. Patient provenance is recorded as an endocrinology department in Xi'an, China. Trimming took off 7 bases at V and 4 bases at J, with 17 bases between the two ends. Germline V gene lookup returns CDR1 LNHDA and CDR2 SQIVND (reference sequence). This CDR3 spans 15 amino acids. HTBI primers from iRepertoire and Arm-PCR of CDR3 regions yielded the TCR beta libraries. TCRdb recomputed calls from the multiplex PCR reads with MiXCR, one row per CDR3 protein. The sample shows 350,000 to 500,000 distinct CDR3 sequences, 11% to 15% of them seen only once. The sample was also linked to a second study, of T cells in Graves' hyperthyroidism and ophthalmopathy. That study reports: Most expanded thyroid clonotypes above 0.001 also appeared in blood.

The receptor was isolated from a woman aged 50 to 65 with Graves disease. The J gene is TRBJ2-1, the V gene TRBV19, with D perhaps assigned TRBD1 or TRBD2 (7 bases each). The input for sequencing was peripheral blood mononuclear cells (PBMCs), taken at new diagnosis, from a patient treated with antithyroid drugs. The CDR3 nucleotides read TGTGCCAGTATTCAGGGGGAGGGGCAGTACAATGAGCAGTTCTTC. It yields the protein CASIQGEGQYNEQFF.